Below, 14 T cell receptor beta chains from the same sample are listed, as sequenced in a study of cytomegalovirus exposure and HLA in healthy donors (TCRdb year 2017). The library was prepared using the immunoSEQ multiplex PCR assay. Sourced from immuneACCESS, this table was stored by TCRdb with only in-frame sequences that have V and J called. A share of the clones is absent; for the studies checked, an unresolved V gene accounts for under half, and the remainder has no known explanation. Counted in this sample were some 60,000 clones; approximately 96% of them appeared once. The top ten constitute approximately 0.91% of the sample. Sequences were obtained from PBMCs. These receptors all come from a man aged 18 to 30 in good health and CMV-seronegative.

J is TRBJ2-3 and V is TRBV6-1; tentatively, D is TRBD1 (5 bases). This CDR3 has 13 amino acids. The germline gives CDR1 MNHNS, CDR2 SASEGT. Trimming took 2 bases from V and 9 from J, leaving 12 bases between them. The CDR3 spells CASSEQGYRTQYF. The CDR3 bases are TGTGCCAGCAGTGAACAGGGATATCGCACGCAGTATTTT.

This CDR3 reads CASSLSGQHIQYF. CDR3 DNA sequence: TGTGCCAGCAGCTTGAGTGGACAGCACATTCAGTACTTC. This chain joins TRBV11-2 and TRBJ2-4, with D possibly TRBD1 on 6 matching bases. V was trimmed by 3 bases and J by 8 bases, leaving 11 bases between them. This CDR3 contains 13 residues. CDR1 SGHAT and CDR2 FQNNGV come from the germline V gene.

The rearrangement joins TRBV30 to TRBJ2-2; TRBD2 aligns across 10 bases. With 0 bases clipped from V and 3 bases from J, the junction kept 1 base outside the gene matches. CDR3 length: 15 amino acids. CDR1 is GTSNPN, CDR2 SVGIG, per germline (reference sequence). CDR3 sequence: CAWSVGTSDTGELFF. The CDR3, as DNA: TGTGCCTGGAGTGTAGGGACTAGCGACACCGGGGAGCTGTTTTTT.

The chain couples TRBV15 to TRBJ1-5, with 10 bases lining up with TRBD1. The germline V gene has CDR1 LNHNV and CDR2 YYDKDF (reference sequence). V lost 9 bases and J lost 7; bases outside the gene matches: 6. The CDR3 covers 13 residues. In DNA form, the CDR3 reads TGTGCCACGATGGACAGGGGGATCCAGCCCCAGCATTTT. Its translation: CATMDRGIQPQHF.

The chain uses TRBV29-1 and TRBJ2-4, with TRBD1 matching over 7 bases. CDR1 is SQVTM and CDR2 is ANQGSEA in the germline V gene. With V trimmed by 7 bases and J by 5 bases, 8 bases remained unmatched. This CDR3 spans 13 amino acids. The CDR3 nucleotides are TGCAGCGGGCGTCGACAGGGCGAAAACATTCAGTACTTC. Amino acid sequence: CSGRRQGENIQYF.

The chain links TRBV27 to TRBJ2-3; 8 nucleotides agree with TRBD2. The CDR3 sequence is 16 residues long. CDR1 MNHEY and CDR2 SMNVEV come from the germline V gene (reference sequence). The J segment lost 5 bases and the V segment lost 3 bases, leaving 10 bases of the junction unmatched. The CDR3 coding sequence is TGTGCCAGCAGTTTTCTTGCGGGGGGCCGCCGAGATACGCAGTATTTT. It yields the protein CASSFLAGGRRDTQYF.

This clone has just one count. J is TRBJ2-1 and V is TRBV18; D not resolved. V lost 2 bases to trimming and J lost 8 bases, with 16 bases between them. This CDR3 region has 15 residues. Germline V lookup: CDR1 KGHSH, CDR2 LQKENI. The CDR3 bases are TGTGCCAGCTCACCAGACCAGGTTGGTAGAGATGAGCAGTTCTTC. Protein sequence: CASSPDQVGRDEQFF.

The rearrangement links TRBV9 to TRBJ2-7, with TRBD1 matching over 7 bases. Germline V lookup: CDR1 SGDLS, CDR2 YYNGEE. V lost 4 bases to trimming and J lost 1 base; unmatched junction nucleotides: 11. CDR3 length equals 16 residues. The CDR3 DNA is TGTGCCAGCAGCCCCGGGATGGGCAGGGGGTCCTACGAGCAGTACTTC. Its translation: CASSPGMGRGSYEQYF. The whole variable domain, remainder taken from reference TRBV9 and TRBJ2-7, is DSGVTQTPKHLITATGQRVTLRCSPRSGDLSVYWYQQSLDQGLQFLIQYYNGEERAKGNILERFSAQQFPDLHSELNLSSLELGDSALYFCASSPGMGRGSYEQYFGPGTRLTVT.

The chain is built from TRBV29-1 and TRBJ2-1; D might be TRBD2 (6 bases). Germline V gives CDR1 SQVTM, CDR2 ANQGSEA. Trimming removed 7 bases from V and 4 bases from J, with 17 bases in between. The CDR3 spans 14 residues. In nucleotides, the CDR3 is TGCAGCGCCCTCCAGACTAGAGGGTACAATGAGCAGTTCTTC. It translates to CSALQTRGYNEQFF.

CDR3 loop: CASSEGQGKAEAFF. In DNA form, the CDR3 reads TGTGCCAGCTCAGAGGGACAGGGAAAGGCTGAAGCTTTCTTT. This chain uses TRBV18 with TRBJ1-1; 9 bases are a match to TRBD1. V gave up 5 bases and J gave up 6 bases; unmatched junction bases: 7. Per the germline V gene, CDR1 is KGHSH and CDR2 is LQKENI. The CDR3 consists of 14 residues.

This clone showed up just once. The chain joins TRBV5-4 to TRBJ1-2, with 9 bases lining up with TRBD1. Trimming at V came to 4 bases and at J to 2 bases, leaving 6 bases not matched to a gene. This CDR3 is 15 amino acids long. Germline loops: CDR1 SGHNT, CDR2 YYREEE (reference sequence). CDR3 nucleotides: TGTGCCAGCAGCCAACTAGGACAGGGGAACTATGGCTACACCTTC. As protein: CASSQLGQGNYGYTF. The full variable domain, its missing parts supplied by reference TRBV5-4 and TRBJ1-2, is ETGVTQSPTHLIKTRGQQVTLRCSSQSGHNTVSWYQQALGQGPQFIFQYYREEENGRGNFPPRFSGLQFPNYSSELNVNALELDDSALYLCASSQLGQGNYGYTFGSGTRLTVV.

This chain uses TRBV19 with TRBJ2-5, with D possibly TRBD1 on 6 matching bases. Trimming left V 3 bases short and J 5 bases short, with 13 bases between. Germline values: CDR1 LNHDA, CDR2 SQIVND (reference sequence). The CDR3 spans 14 residues. The CDR3 coding sequence is TGTGCCAGTAGTATCCAGGCAGGGGTGGAGACCCAGTACTTC. Its protein product is CASSIQAGVETQYF.

V gene TRBV2 combines with J gene TRBJ2-3; 7 nucleotides align to TRBD2. This CDR3 is built from 13 residues. The germline CDR1 and CDR2 sequences are SNHLY and FYNNEI. Trimming removed 7 bases from V and 7 bases from J; junction bases left unmatched: 8. The CDR3 region is CASTGGNAYTQYF. The DNA of the CDR3 is TGTGCCAGCACGGGAGGAAACGCCTATACGCAGTATTTT.

The count of this clone is one. The chain has TRBV4-3 and TRBJ2-3; 7 bases are shared with TRBD2. Trimming cost V 5 bases and J 2 bases; bases outside gene matches: 4. The CDR3 is 14 amino acids. Germline V gene lookup returns CDR1 LGHNA and CDR2 YSLEER. The CDR3 loop is CASSAAGITDTQYF. The CDR3 region has the DNA TGCGCCAGCAGCGCAGCGGGGATCACAGATACGCAGTATTTT.